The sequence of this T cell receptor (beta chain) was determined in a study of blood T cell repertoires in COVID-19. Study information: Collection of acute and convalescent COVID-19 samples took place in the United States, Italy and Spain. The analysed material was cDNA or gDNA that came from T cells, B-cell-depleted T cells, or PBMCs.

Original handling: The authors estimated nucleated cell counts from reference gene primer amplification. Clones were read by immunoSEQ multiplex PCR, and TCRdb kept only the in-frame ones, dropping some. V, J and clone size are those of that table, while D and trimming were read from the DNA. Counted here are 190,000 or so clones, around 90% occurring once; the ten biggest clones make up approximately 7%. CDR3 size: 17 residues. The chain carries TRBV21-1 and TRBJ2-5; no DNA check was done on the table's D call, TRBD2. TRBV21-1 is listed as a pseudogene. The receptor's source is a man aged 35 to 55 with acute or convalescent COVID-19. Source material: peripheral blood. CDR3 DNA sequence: TGTGCCAGCAGCAAAGAAGCTAGCGGGGGGGCAGGTGAGACCCAGTACTTC. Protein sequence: CASSKEASGGAGETQYF.